This T cell receptor beta chain was profiled in a study of T cells after yellow fever vaccination. Study-level points and caveats: Booster sampling recovered most clones from primary vaccination (roughly 97% CD4, around 90% CD8).

This clonotype appeared a few times. Its antigen remains unknown. This CDR3 comprises 15 residues. The V gene's germline CDR1 is SGDLS and CDR2 YYNGEE. The V gene lost 5 bases and the J gene lost 0 bases, with 12 bases spanning the gap. TCRdb recomputed calls from the 5' RACE reads with MiXCR, one row per CDR3 protein. Seen here are a few hundred thousand distinct CDR3 sequences, about 4% observed once, and the top ten hold approximately 25%. J is TRBJ1-5 and V is TRBV9; D not certain. Specimen: PBMCs, collected 5 days after the yellow fever booster vaccination. The source of this sequence is a man younger than 35 who received the YFV17D yellow fever vaccine. The CDR3 DNA reads TGTGCCAGCAGTTTCGGGCCGGCTAGCAATCAGCCCCAGCATTTT. Encoded protein: CASSFGPASNQPQHF.